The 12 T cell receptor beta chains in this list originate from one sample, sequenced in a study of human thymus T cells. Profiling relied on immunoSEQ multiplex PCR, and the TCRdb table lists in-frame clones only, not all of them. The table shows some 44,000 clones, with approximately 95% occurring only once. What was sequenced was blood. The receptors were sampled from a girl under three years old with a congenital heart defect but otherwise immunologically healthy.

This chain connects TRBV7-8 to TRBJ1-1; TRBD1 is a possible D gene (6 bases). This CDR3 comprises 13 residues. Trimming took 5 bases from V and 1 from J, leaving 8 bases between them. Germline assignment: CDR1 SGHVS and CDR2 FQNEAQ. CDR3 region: CASSAQGNTEAFF. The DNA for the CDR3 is TGTGCCAGCAGCGCACAGGGGAACACTGAAGCTTTCTTT.

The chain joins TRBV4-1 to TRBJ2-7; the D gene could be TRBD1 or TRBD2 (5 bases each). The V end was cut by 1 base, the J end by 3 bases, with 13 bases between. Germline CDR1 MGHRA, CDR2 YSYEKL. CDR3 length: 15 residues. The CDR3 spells CASSQAVIGGYEQYF. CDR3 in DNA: TGCGCCAGCAGCCAAGCGGTCATTGGGGGCTACGAGCAGTACTTC.

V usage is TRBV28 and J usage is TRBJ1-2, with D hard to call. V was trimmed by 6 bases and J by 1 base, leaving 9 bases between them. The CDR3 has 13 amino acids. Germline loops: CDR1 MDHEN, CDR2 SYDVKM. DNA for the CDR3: TGTGCCAGCAGCCCTCACGATAACTATGGCTACACCTTC. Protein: CASSPHDNYGYTF.

For the CDR3, the DNA is TGCGCCAGCAGCGCGACAGGGGTCCTCTATGGCTACACCTTC. Its translation is CASSATGVLYGYTF. V is TRBV5-1 and J is TRBJ1-2, with 8 bases that match TRBD1. Germline CDR1 is SGHRS and CDR2 is YFSETQ. The CDR3 consists of 14 residues. The trim removed 4 bases at V and 4 bases at J, leaving 6 bases unmatched.

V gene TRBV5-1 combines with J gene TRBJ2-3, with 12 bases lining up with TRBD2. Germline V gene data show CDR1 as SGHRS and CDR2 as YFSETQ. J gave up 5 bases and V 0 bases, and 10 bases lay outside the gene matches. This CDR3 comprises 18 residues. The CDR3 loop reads CASSLASSGRAGRDTQYF. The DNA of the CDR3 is TGCGCCAGCAGCTTGGCCTCTAGCGGGAGGGCCGGGAGAGATACGCAGTATTTT.

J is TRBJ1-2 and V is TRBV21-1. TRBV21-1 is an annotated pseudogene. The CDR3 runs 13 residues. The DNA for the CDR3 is TGTGCCAGCAGCAAGGCGGGCGGCTATGGCTACACCTTC. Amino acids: CASSKAGGYGYTF.

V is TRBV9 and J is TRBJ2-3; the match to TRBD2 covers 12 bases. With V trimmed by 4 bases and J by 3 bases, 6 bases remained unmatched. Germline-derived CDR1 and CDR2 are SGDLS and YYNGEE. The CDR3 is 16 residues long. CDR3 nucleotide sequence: TGTGCCAGCAGCTCATTCACTAGCGGGGGGACAGATACGCAGTATTTT. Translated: CASSSFTSGGTDTQYF. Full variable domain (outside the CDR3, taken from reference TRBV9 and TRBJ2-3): DSGVTQTPKHLITATGQRVTLRCSPRSGDLSVYWYQQSLDQGLQFLIQYYNGEERAKGNILERFSAQQFPDLHSELNLSSLELGDSALYFCASSSFTSGGTDTQYFGPGTRLTVL.

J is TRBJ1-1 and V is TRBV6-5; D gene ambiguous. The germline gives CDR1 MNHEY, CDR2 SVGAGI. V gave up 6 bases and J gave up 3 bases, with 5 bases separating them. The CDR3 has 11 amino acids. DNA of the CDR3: TGTGCCAGCAGAATCTACACTGAAGCTTTCTTT. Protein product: CASRIYTEAFF.

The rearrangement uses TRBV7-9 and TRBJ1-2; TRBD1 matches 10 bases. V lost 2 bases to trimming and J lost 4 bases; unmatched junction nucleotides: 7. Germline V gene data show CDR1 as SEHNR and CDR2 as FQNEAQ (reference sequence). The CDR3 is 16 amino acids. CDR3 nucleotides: TGTGCCAGCAGCTTAAGGGGGGACAGGGGAGGCTATGGCTACACCTTC. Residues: CASSLRGDRGGYGYTF.

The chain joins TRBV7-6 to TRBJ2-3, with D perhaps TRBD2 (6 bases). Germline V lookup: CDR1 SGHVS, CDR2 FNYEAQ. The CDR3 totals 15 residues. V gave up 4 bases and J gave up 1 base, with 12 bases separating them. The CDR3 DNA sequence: TGTGCCAGCAGCTCACTAGCCACACGCACAGATACGCAGTATTTT. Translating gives CASSSLATRTDTQYF. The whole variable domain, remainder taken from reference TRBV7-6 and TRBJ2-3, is GAGVSQSPRYKVTKRGQDVALRCDPISGHVSLYWYRQALGQGPEFLTYFNYEAQQDKSGLPNDRFSAERPEGSISTLTIQRTEQRDSAMYRCASSSLATRTDTQYFGPGTRLTVL.

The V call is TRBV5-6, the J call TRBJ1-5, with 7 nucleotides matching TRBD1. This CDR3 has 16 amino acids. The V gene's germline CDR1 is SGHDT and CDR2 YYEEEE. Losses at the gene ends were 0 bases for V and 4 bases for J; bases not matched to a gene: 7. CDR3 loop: CASSLGDRVGNQPQHF. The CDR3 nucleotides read TGTGCCAGCAGCTTGGGTGACAGGGTTGGGAATCAGCCCCAGCATTTT.

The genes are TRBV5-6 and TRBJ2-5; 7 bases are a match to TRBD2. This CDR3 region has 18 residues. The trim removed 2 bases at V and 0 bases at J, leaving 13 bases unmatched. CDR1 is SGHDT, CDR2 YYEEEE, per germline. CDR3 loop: CASSFRLSGTTYQETQYF. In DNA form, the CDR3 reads TGTGCCAGCAGCTTTAGATTATCTGGGACTACGTACCAAGAGACCCAGTACTTC.